This is a list of T cell receptor beta chains from one sample in a study of neoadjuvant anti-PD-1 for oral cavity cancer. Profiled with immunoSEQ multiplex PCR; TCRdb holds only in-frame clones, not every one. The sample holds 40,000 to 50,000 clones; approximately 80% are singletons and the top ten take about 5%. Material: PBMCs, obtained after nivolumab (anti-PD-1) treatment. Receptor source: a person aged 35 to 85 with oral cavity squamous cell carcinoma. Both conserved end residues are part of each CDR3. D genes are given only for firm matches. Part of the rows lack a size; the others show once, few, many or a class for expanded clones.

abundance	v_gene	d_gene	len	j_gene	CDR3aa	CDR3nt
few	TRBV2	TRBD1	14	TRBJ1-1	CASSETGGILEAFF	TGTGCCAGCAGTGAGACAGGGGGGATTCTTGAAGCTTTCTTT
.	TRBV5-5	.	16	TRBJ2-7	CASSLDEQGLNNEQYF	TGTGCCAGCAGCTTGGATGAGCAGGGGCTTAACAACGAGCAGTACTTC
.	TRBV7-2	.	14	TRBJ1-1	CASSRQALNTEAFF	TGTGCCAGCAGCAGACAGGCATTGAACACTGAAGCTTTCTTT
.	TRBV27	TRBD2	16	TRBJ2-2	CASSFLAGVNTGELFF	TGTGCCAGCAGTTTTTTAGCGGGAGTTAACACCGGGGAGCTGTTTTTT
.	TRBV6-4	.	15	TRBJ2-7	CASSNRRTVAYEQYF	TGTGCCAGCAGTAATCGCCGGACCGTCGCCTACGAGCAGTACTTC
.	TRBV5-8	.	15	TRBJ2-2	CASSLDYPNTGELFF	TGTGCCAGCAGTCTGGACTACCCGAACACCGGGGAGCTGTTTTTT
.	TRBV27	TRBD2	15	TRBJ2-1	CASSRLAGANNEQFF	TGTGCCAGCAGCCGACTAGCGGGAGCCAACAATGAGCAGTTCTTC
.	TRBV5-1	.	14	TRBJ1-1	CASSFGTANTEAFF	TGCGCCAGCAGCTTCGGGACGGCGAACACTGAAGCTTTCTTT
once	TRBV6-5	.	15	TRBJ2-7	CASSYLGGAVNEQYF	TGTGCCAGCAGTTACCTTGGGGGGGCGGTGAACGAGCAGTACTTC
.	TRBV7-2	.	13	TRBJ2-5	CASSFRLTETQYF	TGTGCCAGCAGCTTTAGGCTGACGGAGACCCAGTACTTC
.	TRBV11-3	.	13	TRBJ1-1	CASSTQQNTEAFF	TGTGCCAGCAGCACCCAGCAGAATACTGAAGCTTTCTTT
.	TRBV5-8	.	14	TRBJ1-2	CASSLTDSLYGYTF	TGTGCCAGCAGCTTGACGGACAGCCTCTATGGCTACACCTTC
.	TRBV9	.	15	TRBJ2-3	CASSPLDRNGGTQYF	TGTGCCAGCAGCCCTTTAGACAGAAACGGTGGTACGCAGTATTTT
few	TRBV6-1	TRBD2	14	TRBJ2-1	CASITGGFDNEQFF	TGTGCCAGCATAACGGGGGGGTTCGACAATGAGCAGTTCTTC
.	TRBV5-1	.	19	TRBJ2-2	CASRLRPGRRKVDTGELFF	TGCGCCAGCAGGTTGAGGCCGGGACGTCGAAAAGTTGACACCGGGGAGCTGTTTTTT
.	TRBV27	.	14	TRBJ2-7	CASSLSPKTYEQYF	TGTGCCAGCAGTTTATCCCCCAAGACCTACGAGCAGTACTTC
.	TRBV5-4	TRBD2	16	TRBJ2-1	CASSLSGGAGYNEQFF	TGTGCCAGCAGCCTGTCCGGGGGGGCCGGTTACAATGAGCAGTTCTTC
.	TRBV6-5	.	13	TRBJ1-1	CATWKGVSTEAFF	TGTGCCACTTGGAAAGGGGTAAGCACTGAAGCTTTCTTT
.	TRBV7-9	TRBD1	14	TRBJ2-1	CASSFGDSSNEQFF	TGTGCCAGCAGCTTCGGGGACAGCAGCAATGAGCAGTTCTTC
.	TRBV6-1	.	15	TRBJ2-3	CASSFGLTRTDTQYF	TGTGCCAGCAGTTTTGGACTAACGCGGACAGATACGCAGTATTTT
.	TRBV11-3	.	16	TRBJ2-1	CASSHTPGLSSAGQFF	TGTGCCAGCAGCCATACACCGGGACTTTCATCCGCCGGGCAGTTCTTC
.	TRBV5-1	TRBD2	16	TRBJ2-1	CASSGTSGSSYNEQFF	TGCGCCAGCAGCGGGACTAGCGGGAGCTCCTACAATGAGCAGTTCTTC
.	TRBV5-6	TRBD2	14	TRBJ2-2	CASIGGMRGGELFF	TGTGCCAGCATCGGGGGGATGCGGGGCGGGGAGCTGTTTTTT
.	TRBV15	TRBD1	14	TRBJ2-7	CATSTRDRVYEQYF	TGTGCCACCAGTACCCGAGACAGGGTGTACGAGCAGTACTTC
.	TRBV29-1	TRBD2	14	TRBJ2-1	CSVGLAGAPNEQFF	TGCAGCGTGGGACTAGCGGGGGCCCCCAATGAGCAGTTCTTC
.	TRBV25-1	TRBD1	14	TRBJ1-5	CASSVTGTIWPQHF	TGTGCCAGCAGTGTGACAGGGACAATATGGCCCCAGCATTTT
.	TRBV30	.	14	TRBJ2-1	CAWSVGSSYNEQFF	TGTGCCTGGAGTGTAGGGAGCTCCTACAATGAGCAGTTCTTC
.	TRBV7-9	TRBD1	12	TRBJ1-5	CASSSDRAAQHF	TGTGCCAGCAGCTCTGACAGGGCGGCCCAGCATTTT
.	TRBV5-1	TRBD2	18	TRBJ2-3	CASSLATTAGGVTDTQYF	TGCGCCAGCAGCTTGGCCACCACAGCGGGAGGGGTTACAGATACGCAGTATTTT
once	TRBV4-2	TRBD2	14	TRBJ2-5	CASSQGTSEETQYF	TGTGCCAGCAGCCAAGGGACTAGCGAAGAGACCCAGTACTTC
.	TRBV4-1	.	17	TRBJ2-7	CASSPDLGTRGRHEQYF	TGCGCCAGCAGTCCCGACCTGGGGACACGAGGTCGCCACGAGCAGTACTTC
few	TRBV7-6	TRBD2	16	TRBJ2-1	CASSVYGTSVYNEQFF	TGTGCCAGCAGCGTTTACGGGACTAGCGTCTACAATGAGCAGTTCTTC
few	TRBV10-3	.	13	TRBJ1-5	CAISEVSNQPQHF	TGTGCCATCAGTGAAGTGAGCAATCAGCCCCAGCATTTT
.	TRBV27	TRBD1	16	TRBJ2-5	CASSWLRTGNQETQYF	TGTGCCAGCAGTTGGTTGCGGACAGGGAATCAAGAGACCCAGTACTTC
.	TRBV5-1	.	16	TRBJ1-2	CASSLRTGASDYGYTF	TGCGCCAGCAGCTTGAGAACGGGGGCTTCCGACTATGGCTACACCTTC
.	TRBV18	TRBD2	16	TRBJ2-2	CASSPPGQRGTGELFF	TGTGCCAGCTCACCACCTGGCCAGCGGGGCACCGGGGAGCTGTTTTTT
few	TRBV6-5	.	14	TRBJ2-2	CASSSTGNTGELFF	TGTGCCAGCAGTTCTACAGGGAACACCGGGGAGCTGTTTTTT